This is a list of T cell receptor beta chains from one sample in a study of persistence of HIV-infected CD4 T cells. Sequenced by immunoSEQ multiplex PCR; TCRdb stores in-frame clones only, minus some. The sample lists approximately 27,000 clones, roughly 75% seen once, with less than 0.95% in the top ten. For these TCRs, the target antigens are not known. The sequencing here drew on CD4+ T cells sorted from PBMCs after roughly 20-hour stimulation, taken from a patient who received antiretroviral therapy. All receptors derive from an adult woman with HIV who was CMV-seropositive. The CDR3 runs from the conserved cysteine through the conserved F or W. A D gene is named only where the DNA matches it firmly. A row's size may be missing; if present it is once, few, many or a size class.

>TRBV3-1/TRBV3-2|NA|NA|TRBJ1-6
CASMESNSPLHF
TGTGCCAGCATGGAATCCAATTCACCCCTCCACTTT
>TRBV27|NA|NA|TRBJ2-7
CASSYRQERYEQYF
TGTGCCAGCAGTTACCGACAGGAGAGGTACGAGCAGTACTTC
>TRBV2|NA|NA|TRBJ1-2
CASSDLGITYGYTF
TGTGCCAGCAGTGACTTGGGGATTACCTATGGCTACACCTTC
>TRBV11-2|NA|NA|TRBJ1-5
CASSLDSHQPQHF
TGTGCCAGCAGCTTAGATTCCCATCAGCCCCAGCATTTT
>TRBV9|NA|NA|TRBJ2-2
CASAGTNTGELFF
TGTGCCAGCGCCGGGACGAACACCGGGGAGCTGTTTTTT
>TRBV9|NA|NA|TRBJ2-3
CASSVETLGIGTDTQYF
TGTGCCAGCAGCGTAGAGACTTTAGGAATCGGCACAGATACGCAGTATTTT
>TRBV5-1|TRBD2|NA|TRBJ2-3
CASSPPAGGFTDTQYF
TGCGCCAGCAGCCCACCAGCGGGGGGATTTACAGATACGCAGTATTTT
>TRBV20-1|TRBD1|NA|TRBJ1-1
CSASSQGATEAFF
TGCAGTGCTAGTTCACAGGGGGCCACTGAAGCTTTCTTT
>TRBV19|TRBD2|NA|TRBJ2-2
CASTSKVGLAGARWATGELFF
TGTGCCAGTACCTCTAAGGTGGGACTAGCGGGGGCCCGATGGGCTACCGGGGAGCTGTTTTTT
>TRBV30|NA|NA|TRBJ2-4
CAWTAGENLQYF
TGTGCCTGGACGGCTGGCGAAAACCTTCAGTACTTC
>TRBV30|NA|NA|TRBJ1-5
CAWSVGGEQPQHF
TGTGCCTGGAGTGTGGGCGGGGAGCAGCCCCAGCATTTT
>TRBV10-3|TRBD1|NA|TRBJ1-1
CAISDPGQANTEAFF
TGTGCCATCAGTGATCCCGGACAGGCGAACACTGAAGCTTTCTTT
>TRBV30|NA|NA|TRBJ1-2
CAFFGGGYGYTF
TGTGCCTTCTTTGGGGGTGGCTATGGCTACACCTTC
>TRBV7-3|NA|once|TRBJ1-1
CASSLTHGQGTQAFF
TGTGCCAGCAGCTTAACTCATGGCCAGGGTACTCAAGCTTTCTTT
>TRBV7-9|NA|few|TRBJ1-2
CASSPTEPNYGYTF
TGTGCCAGCAGCCCTACAGAACCTAACTATGGCTACACCTTC
>TRBV19|NA|NA|TRBJ2-2
CASSINDNTGELFF
TGTGCCAGTAGTATAAATGACAACACCGGGGAGCTGTTTTTT
>TRBV24-1|NA|NA|TRBJ2-3
CATRGSEDTQYF
TGTGCCACCAGGGGATCAGAAGATACGCAGTATTTT
>TRBV10-3|NA|NA|TRBJ2-7
CAISAVRRRGRGEQYF
TGTGCCATCAGTGCGGTCCGGCGGCGGGGAAGGGGCGAGCAGTACTTC
>TRBV5-1|NA|once|TRBJ1-2
CASSLRDPYYGYTF
TGCGCCAGCAGCTTGAGGGACCCGTACTATGGCTACACCTTC
>TRBV6-5|NA|NA|TRBJ1-1
CASSFLGGGRTEAFF
TGTGCCAGCAGTTTCTTAGGGGGGGGCCGTACTGAAGCTTTCTTT
>TRBV23-1|NA|NA|TRBJ2-2
CASSHPHRQATGELFF
TGCGCCAGCAGTCACCCTCATCGGCAAGCCACCGGGGAGCTGTTTTTT
>TRBV4-2|NA|NA|TRBJ2-1
CASSQVEGTYEQFF
TGTGCCAGCAGCCAAGTGGAGGGTACCTATGAGCAGTTCTTC
>TRBV6-5|NA|NA|TRBJ1-6
CASSYRDGYNSPLHF
TGTGCCAGCAGTTACAGGGACGGTTATAATTCACCCCTCCACTTT
>TRBV5-1|TRBD2|NA|TRBJ2-7
CASSLTSGSYEQYF
TGCGCCAGCAGCTTGACTAGCGGGTCCTACGAGCAGTACTTC
>TRBV13|TRBD1|few|TRBJ2-7
CASSKDFRRGLGEQYF
TGTGCCAGCAGCAAGGACTTTAGAAGGGGGCTGGGCGAGCAGTACTTC
>TRBV24-1|NA|NA|TRBJ2-3
CATAGASTDTQYF
TGTGCCACCGCGGGGGCCAGCACAGATACGCAGTATTTT
>TRBV15|NA|NA|TRBJ2-5
CATSRDREETQYF
TGTGCCACCAGCAGAGATCGCGAAGAGACCCAGTACTTC
>TRBV27|TRBD2|NA|TRBJ2-3
CASSSWTRRRSDTQYF
TGTGCCAGCAGTTCCTGGACTAGAAGGCGATCAGATACGCAGTATTTT
>TRBV5-1|NA|NA|TRBJ2-3
CASSPDVTSTDTQYF
TGCGCCAGCAGCCCCGACGTAACTAGCACAGATACGCAGTATTTT
>TRBV30|NA|NA|TRBJ1-2
CAWQGIGGYTF
TGTGCCTGGCAGGGGATCGGTGGCTACACCTTC
>TRBV19|TRBD1|NA|TRBJ2-3
CASSTDRVRTDTQYF
TGTGCCAGTAGTACGGACAGGGTCCGCACAGATACGCAGTATTTT
>TRBV5-1|NA|few|TRBJ1-1
CASSSQSDYPTEAFF
TGCGCCAGCAGCTCCCAATCGGATTATCCCACTGAAGCTTTCTTT
>TRBV5-1|TRBD1|NA|TRBJ1-6
CASSLTGDNSPLHF
TGCGCCAGCAGCTTGACAGGGGACAATTCACCCCTCCACTTT
>TRBV9|NA|few|TRBJ1-1
CASSASPVWKTEAFF
TGTGCCAGCAGCGCCTCTCCAGTGTGGAAAACTGAAGCTTTCTTT
>TRBV12-5|NA|NA|TRBJ1-5
CASGFAQDQPQHF
TGTGCTAGTGGTTTTGCCCAGGATCAGCCCCAGCATTTT
>TRBV9|NA|NA|TRBJ2-3
CASSVTSRYTDTQYF
TGTGCCAGCAGCGTAACAAGTCGTTACACAGATACGCAGTATTTT
>TRBV11-3|NA|NA|TRBJ2-3
CASSLGTGREDTQYF
TGTGCCAGCAGCTTAGGGACAGGGAGGGAAGATACGCAGTATTTT
>TRBV20-1|TRBD1|NA|TRBJ1-5
CSASPTGQGAQHF
TGCAGTGCTAGTCCGACAGGGCAGGGGGCCCAGCATTTT
>TRBV5-1|NA|NA|TRBJ1-1
CASSGTRIDTEAFF
TGCGCCAGCAGCGGGACACGGATAGACACTGAAGCTTTCTTT
>TRBV5-8|NA|NA|TRBJ1-2
CASSLVGDLYGYTF
TGTGCCAGCAGCTTGGTTGGGGATCTCTATGGCTACACCTTC
>TRBV5-1|NA|NA|TRBJ1-2
CASSLNGQGGGYTF
TGCGCCAGCAGCTTGAATGGCCAGGGAGGGGGCTACACCTTC
>TRBV6-6|TRBD1|NA|TRBJ1-1
CASTLTGAGAEAFF
TGTGCCAGCACCTTAACAGGGGCCGGAGCTGAAGCTTTCTTT
>TRBV2|TRBD1|NA|TRBJ1-2
CASRAGTGEGYTF
TGTGCCAGCAGAGCCGGGACAGGAGAAGGCTACACCTTC
>TRBV7-9|NA|NA|TRBJ1-4
CASSSSLLGQTNEKLFF
TGTGCCAGCAGCAGTAGTCTCCTGGGGCAGACTAATGAAAAACTGTTTTTT
>TRBV5-1|NA|NA|TRBJ1-1
CASSPGRGNEITEAFF
TGCGCCAGCAGCCCCGGTCGGGGAAATGAGATCACTGAAGCTTTCTTT
>TRBV9|TRBD1|NA|TRBJ2-1
CASSPGTGGYGEQFF
TGTGCCAGCAGCCCGGGGACAGGGGGGTACGGTGAGCAGTTCTTC
>TRBV19|NA|NA|TRBJ2-4
CASSMQGERNIQYF
TGTGCCAGTAGTATGCAGGGTGAGAGAAACATTCAGTACTTC
>TRBV6-1|TRBD1|NA|TRBJ1-2
CASSEGGQNYGYTF
TGTGCCAGCAGTGAAGGGGGACAGAACTATGGCTACACCTTC
>TRBV20-1|NA|few|TRBJ1-1
CSASVQLNTEAFF
TGCAGTGCTAGTGTGCAGTTGAACACTGAAGCTTTCTTT
>TRBV5-5|NA|once|TRBJ2-5
CASSLGLAFRETQYF
TGTGCCAGCAGCTTGGGTCTAGCCTTCAGAGAGACCCAGTACTTC
>TRBV18|TRBD2|NA|TRBJ2-1
CASSPFSGANEQFF
TGTGCCAGCTCACCCTTTAGCGGGGCGAATGAGCAGTTCTTC
>TRBV5-1|NA|NA|TRBJ1-6
CASSSGQELSSPLHF
TGCGCCAGCAGCTCGGGCCAAGAGTTGTCTTCACCCCTCCACTTT
>TRBV5-1|TRBD1|NA|TRBJ1-1
CASSWGQGGTEAFF
TGCGCCAGCAGCTGGGGACAGGGGGGAACTGAAGCTTTCTTT
>TRBV2|NA|NA|TRBJ2-4
CASSSEVVQYF
TGTGCCAGCAGCTCTGAGGTAGTTCAGTACTTC
>TRBV2|TRBD1|few|TRBJ1-1
CASIEDRANTEAFF
TGTGCCAGCATAGAGGACAGGGCGAACACTGAAGCTTTCTTT